This T cell receptor beta chain stems from a study of Graves' ophthalmopathy and Graves' hyperthyroidism. Study-level information: No progression to ophthalmopathy over 18 months defined stable hyperthyroidism.

The germline gives CDR1 ENHRY, CDR2 SYGVKD. V gave up 0 bases and J gave up 8 bases; unmatched junction bases: 6. The CDR3 is made up of 14 amino acids. TCR beta CDR3 amplification used RNA transcripts. The workflow started with a first-round RT-PCR run with HTBI primers and then moved on to a second-round multiplex PCR. A single record per CDR3 protein comes from TCRdb applying MiXCR to the multiplex PCR reads. This table holds over a million distinct CDR3 sequences, about two fifths found once. If patients had other autoimmune diseases, uncontrolled infections, pregnancy or lactation, they were excluded. Establishment of the diagnosis relied upon clinical symptoms, serum thyroxine, TRAb, thyroid ultrasound and orbital computed tomography.

The origin of this receptor is an adult man with Graves' hyperthyroidism. The specimen was peripheral blood or thyroid tissue (not recorded which). The chain uses TRBV10-3 and TRBJ1-2, with TRBD1 matching over 7 bases. The CDR3 spells CAISESDRVGGYTF. CDR3 DNA: TGTGCCATCAGTGAGTCTGACAGGGTCGGAGGCTACACCTTC.